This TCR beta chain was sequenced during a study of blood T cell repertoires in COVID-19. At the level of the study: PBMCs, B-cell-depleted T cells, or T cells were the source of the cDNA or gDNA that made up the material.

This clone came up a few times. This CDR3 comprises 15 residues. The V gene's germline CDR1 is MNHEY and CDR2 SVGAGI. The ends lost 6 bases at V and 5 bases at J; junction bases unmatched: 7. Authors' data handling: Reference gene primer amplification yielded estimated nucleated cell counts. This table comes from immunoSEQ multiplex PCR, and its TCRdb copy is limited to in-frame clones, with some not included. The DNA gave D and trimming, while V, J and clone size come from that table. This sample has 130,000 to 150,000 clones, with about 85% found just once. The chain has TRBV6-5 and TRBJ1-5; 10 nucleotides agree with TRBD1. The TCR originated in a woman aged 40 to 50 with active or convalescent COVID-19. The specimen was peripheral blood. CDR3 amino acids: CASSKTTGGYQPQHF. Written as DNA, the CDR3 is TGTGCCAGCAGCAAGACGACAGGGGGCTATCAGCCCCAGCATTTT.